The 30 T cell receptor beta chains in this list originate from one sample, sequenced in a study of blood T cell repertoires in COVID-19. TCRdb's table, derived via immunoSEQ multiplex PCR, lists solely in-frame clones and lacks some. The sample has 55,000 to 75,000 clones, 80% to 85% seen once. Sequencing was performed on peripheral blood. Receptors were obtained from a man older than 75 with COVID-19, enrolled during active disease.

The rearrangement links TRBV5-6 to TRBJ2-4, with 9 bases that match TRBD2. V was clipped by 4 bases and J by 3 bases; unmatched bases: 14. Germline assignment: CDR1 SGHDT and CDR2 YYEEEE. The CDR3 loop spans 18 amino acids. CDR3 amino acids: CASSPTPAGGVVKNIQYF. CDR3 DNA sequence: TGTGCCAGCAGCCCAACACCGGCGGGGGGGGTCGTCAAAAACATTCAGTACTTC.

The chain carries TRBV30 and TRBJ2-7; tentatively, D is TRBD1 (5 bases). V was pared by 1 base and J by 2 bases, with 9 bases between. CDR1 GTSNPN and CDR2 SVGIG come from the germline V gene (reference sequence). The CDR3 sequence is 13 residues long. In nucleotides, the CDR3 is TGTGCCTGGAGTGAGGACACAACCTACGAGCAGTACTTC. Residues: CAWSEDTTYEQYF. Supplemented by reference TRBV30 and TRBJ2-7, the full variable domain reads SQTIHQWPATLVQPVGSPLSLECTVEGTSNPNLYWYRQAAGRGLQLLFYSVGIGQISSEVPQNLSASRPQDRQFILSSKKLLLSDSGFYLCAWSEDTTYEQYFGPGTRLTVT.

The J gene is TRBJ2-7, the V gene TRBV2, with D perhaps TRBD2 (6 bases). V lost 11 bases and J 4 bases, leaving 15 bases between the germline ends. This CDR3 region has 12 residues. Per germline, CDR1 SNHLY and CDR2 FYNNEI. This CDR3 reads CAGRESMYEQYV. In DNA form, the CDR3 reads TGTGCCGGACGGGAGTCGATGTACGAGCAGTACGTC.

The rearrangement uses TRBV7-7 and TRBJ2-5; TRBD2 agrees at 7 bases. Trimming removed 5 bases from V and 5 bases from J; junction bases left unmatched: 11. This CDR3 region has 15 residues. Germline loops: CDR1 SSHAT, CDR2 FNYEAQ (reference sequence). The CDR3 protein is CASSPLGGSRETQYF. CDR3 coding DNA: TGTGCCAGCAGCCCACTGGGGGGGAGCCGGGAGACCCAGTACTTC.

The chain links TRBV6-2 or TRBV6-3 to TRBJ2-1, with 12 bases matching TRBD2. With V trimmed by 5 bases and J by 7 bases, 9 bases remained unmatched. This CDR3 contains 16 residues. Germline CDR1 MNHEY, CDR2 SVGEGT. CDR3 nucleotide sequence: TGTGCCAGCAGTAGGTCGACTAGCGGGAGAATGAATGAGCAGTTCTTC. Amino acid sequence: CASSRSTSGRMNEQFF.

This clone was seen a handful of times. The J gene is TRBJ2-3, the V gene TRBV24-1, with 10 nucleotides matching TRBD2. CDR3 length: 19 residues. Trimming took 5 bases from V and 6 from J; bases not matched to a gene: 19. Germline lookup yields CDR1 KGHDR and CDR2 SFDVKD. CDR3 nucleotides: TGTGCCACCAGTGGCGTTTTCGGACTAGCGGAGGGGGTTGGGGATACGCAGTATTTT. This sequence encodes CATSGVFGLAEGVGDTQYF.

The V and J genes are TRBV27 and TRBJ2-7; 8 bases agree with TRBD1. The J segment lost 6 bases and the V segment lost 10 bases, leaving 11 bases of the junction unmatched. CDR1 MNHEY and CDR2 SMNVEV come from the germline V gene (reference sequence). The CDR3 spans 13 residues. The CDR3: CAIHGTGAIEQYF. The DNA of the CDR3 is TGTGCCATTCACGGGACAGGAGCCATCGAGCAGTACTTC.

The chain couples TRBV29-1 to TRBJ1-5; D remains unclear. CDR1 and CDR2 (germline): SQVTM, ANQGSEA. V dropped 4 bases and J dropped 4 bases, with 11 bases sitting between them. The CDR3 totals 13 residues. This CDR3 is CSVAGGGNQPQHF. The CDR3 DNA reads TGCAGCGTTGCAGGCGGAGGAAATCAGCCCCAGCATTTT.

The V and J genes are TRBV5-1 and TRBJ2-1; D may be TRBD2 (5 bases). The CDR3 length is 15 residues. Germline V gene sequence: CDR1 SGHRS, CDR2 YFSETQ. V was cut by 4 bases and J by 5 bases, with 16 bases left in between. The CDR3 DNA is TGCGCCAGCAGCCCCTCTGCGCGGGCCGACAATGAGCAGTTCTTC. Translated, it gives CASSPSARADNEQFF. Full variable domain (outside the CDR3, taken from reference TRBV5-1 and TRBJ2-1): KAGVTQTPRYLIKTRGQQVTLSCSPISGHRSVSWYQQTPGQGLQFLFEYFSETQRNKGNFPGRFSGRQFSNSRSEMNVSTLELGDSALYLCASSPSARADNEQFFGPGTRLTVL.

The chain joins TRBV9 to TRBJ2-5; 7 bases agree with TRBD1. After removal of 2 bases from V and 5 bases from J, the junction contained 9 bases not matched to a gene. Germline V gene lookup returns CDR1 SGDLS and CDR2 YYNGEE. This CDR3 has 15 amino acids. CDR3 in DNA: TGTGCCAGCAGCGTCAGGATGTTCAGGGGGGAGACCCAGTACTTC. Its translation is CASSVRMFRGETQYF.

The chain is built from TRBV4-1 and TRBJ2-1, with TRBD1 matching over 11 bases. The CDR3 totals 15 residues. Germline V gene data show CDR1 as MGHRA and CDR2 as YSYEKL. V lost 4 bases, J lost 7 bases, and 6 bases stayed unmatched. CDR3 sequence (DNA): TGCGCCAGCAGCCCCTATGGACAGGGGGCAAATGAGCAGTTCTTC. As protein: CASSPYGQGANEQFF.

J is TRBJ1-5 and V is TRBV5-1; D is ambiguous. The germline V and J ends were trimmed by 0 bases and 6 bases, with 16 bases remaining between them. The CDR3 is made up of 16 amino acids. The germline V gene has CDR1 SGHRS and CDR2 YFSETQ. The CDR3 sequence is CASSLDGRIGSQPQHF. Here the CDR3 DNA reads TGCGCCAGCAGCTTGGATGGGCGTATAGGTAGTCAGCCCCAGCATTTT.

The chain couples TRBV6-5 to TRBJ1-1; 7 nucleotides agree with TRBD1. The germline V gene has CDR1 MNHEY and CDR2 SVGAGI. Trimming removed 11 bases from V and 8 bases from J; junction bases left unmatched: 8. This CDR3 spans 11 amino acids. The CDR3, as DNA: TGTGCCGTAAGACAGGGAGGAGAAGCTTTCTTT. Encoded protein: CAVRQGGEAFF.

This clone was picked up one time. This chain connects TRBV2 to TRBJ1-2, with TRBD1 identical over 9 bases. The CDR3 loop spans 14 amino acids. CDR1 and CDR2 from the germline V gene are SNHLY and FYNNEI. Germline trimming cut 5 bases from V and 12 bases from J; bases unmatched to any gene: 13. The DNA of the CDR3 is TGTGCCAGCAGTCGTACAGGGGGCGCTTCAGACGACACCTTC. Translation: CASSRTGGASDDTF.

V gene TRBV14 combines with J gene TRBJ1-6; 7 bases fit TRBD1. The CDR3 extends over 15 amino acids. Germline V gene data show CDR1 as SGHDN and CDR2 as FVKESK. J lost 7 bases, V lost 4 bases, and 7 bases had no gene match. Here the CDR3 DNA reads TGTGCCAGCAGCCTAAGACAGGGACTCAATTCACCCCTCCACTTT. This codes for CASSLRQGLNSPLHF.

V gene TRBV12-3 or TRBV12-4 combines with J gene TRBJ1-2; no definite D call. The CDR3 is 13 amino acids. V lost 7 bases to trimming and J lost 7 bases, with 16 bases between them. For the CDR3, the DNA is TGTGCCAGCACCCCCGAGGCGGGAGTTGGCTACACCTTC. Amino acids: CASTPEAGVGYTF.

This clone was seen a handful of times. As DNA, the CDR3 is TGTGCCAGCAGCCCGGTGCAGGCGAACACTGAAGCTTTCTTT. Its protein product is CASSPVQANTEAFF. The V and J genes are TRBV7-7 and TRBJ1-1; D is unresolved. Trimming removed 5 bases at V and 1 base at J, with 11 bases between. Germline assignment: CDR1 SSHAT and CDR2 FNYEAQ (reference sequence). The length of the CDR3 is 14 residues.

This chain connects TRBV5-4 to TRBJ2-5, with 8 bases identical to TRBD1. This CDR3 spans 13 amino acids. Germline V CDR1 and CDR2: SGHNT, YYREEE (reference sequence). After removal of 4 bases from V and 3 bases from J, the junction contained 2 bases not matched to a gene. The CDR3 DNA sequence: TGTGCCAGCAGCCGACAGGGGAAAGAGACCCAGTACTTC. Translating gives CASSRQGKETQYF.

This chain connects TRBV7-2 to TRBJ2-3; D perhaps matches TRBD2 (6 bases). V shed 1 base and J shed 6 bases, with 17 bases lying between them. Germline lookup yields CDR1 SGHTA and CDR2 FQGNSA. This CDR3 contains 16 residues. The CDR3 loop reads CASSLVASDLLDTQYF. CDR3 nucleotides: TGTGCCAGCAGCTTAGTGGCTAGCGACCTACTGGATACGCAGTATTTT.

In nucleotides, the CDR3 is TGTGCCACCAGTGATTTGCGGGAGGGCTTCTATGGCTACACCTTC. As protein: CATSDLREGFYGYTF. The chain couples TRBV24-1 to TRBJ1-2; D is undetermined. Trimming removed 0 bases at V and 4 bases at J, with 11 bases between. CDR1 is KGHDR and CDR2 is SFDVKD in the germline V gene. The CDR3 is 15 residues long.

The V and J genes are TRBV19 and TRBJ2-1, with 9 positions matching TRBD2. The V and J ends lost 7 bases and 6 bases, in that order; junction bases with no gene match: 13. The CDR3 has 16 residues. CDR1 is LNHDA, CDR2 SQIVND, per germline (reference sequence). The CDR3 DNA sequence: TGTGCCAGTACCCCCAATGGCGGGAGGGCTGTCAATGAGCAGTTCTTC. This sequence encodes CASTPNGGRAVNEQFF. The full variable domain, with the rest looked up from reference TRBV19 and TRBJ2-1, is DGGITQSPKYLFRKEGQNVTLSCEQNLNHDAMYWYRQDPGQGLRLIYYSQIVNDFQKGDIAEGYSVSREKKESFPLTVTSAQKNPTAFYLCASTPNGGRAVNEQFFGPGTRLTVL.

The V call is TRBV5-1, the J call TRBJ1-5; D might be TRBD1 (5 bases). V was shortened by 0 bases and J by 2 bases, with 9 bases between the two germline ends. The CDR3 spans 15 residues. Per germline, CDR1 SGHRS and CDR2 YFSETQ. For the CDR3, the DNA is TGCGCCAGCAGCTTGGATGGGGCCGGCAATCAGCCCCAGCATTTT. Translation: CASSLDGAGNQPQHF.

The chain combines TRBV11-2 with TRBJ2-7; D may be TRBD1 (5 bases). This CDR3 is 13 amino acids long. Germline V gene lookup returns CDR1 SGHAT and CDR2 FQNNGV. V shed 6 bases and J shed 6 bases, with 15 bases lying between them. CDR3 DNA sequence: TGTGCCAGCAGTACGGACCAGGGCACCGAGCAGTACGTC. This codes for CASSTDQGTEQYV.

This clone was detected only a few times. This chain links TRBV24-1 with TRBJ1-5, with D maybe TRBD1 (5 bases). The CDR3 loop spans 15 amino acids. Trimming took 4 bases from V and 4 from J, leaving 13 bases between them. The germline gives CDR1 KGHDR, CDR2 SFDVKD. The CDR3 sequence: CATSDRSGGNQPQHF. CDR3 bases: TGTGCCACCAGTGACCGTAGCGGGGGAAATCAGCCCCAGCATTTT.

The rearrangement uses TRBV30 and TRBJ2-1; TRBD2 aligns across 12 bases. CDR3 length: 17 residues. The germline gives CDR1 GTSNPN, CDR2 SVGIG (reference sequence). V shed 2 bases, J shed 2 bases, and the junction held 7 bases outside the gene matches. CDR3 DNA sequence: TGTGCCTGGAGTTTCCGAAGACTAGCGGGGGCCTACAATGAGCAGTTCTTC. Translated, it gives CAWSFRRLAGAYNEQFF.

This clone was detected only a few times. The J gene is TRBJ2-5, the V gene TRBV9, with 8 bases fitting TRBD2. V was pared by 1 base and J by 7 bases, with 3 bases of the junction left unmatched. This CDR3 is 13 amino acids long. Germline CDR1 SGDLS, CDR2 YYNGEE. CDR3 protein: CASSVLSGGTQYF. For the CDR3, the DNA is TGTGCCAGCAGCGTACTAAGCGGGGGGACCCAGTACTTC. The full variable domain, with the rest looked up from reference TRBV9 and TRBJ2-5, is DSGVTQTPKHLITATGQRVTLRCSPRSGDLSVYWYQQSLDQGLQFLIQYYNGEERAKGNILERFSAQQFPDLHSELNLSSLELGDSALYFCASSVLSGGTQYFGPGTRLLVL.

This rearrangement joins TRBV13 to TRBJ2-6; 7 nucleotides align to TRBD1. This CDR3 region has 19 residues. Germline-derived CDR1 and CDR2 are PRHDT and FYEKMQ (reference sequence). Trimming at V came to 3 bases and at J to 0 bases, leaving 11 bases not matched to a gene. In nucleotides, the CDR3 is TGTGCCAGCAGCTTTATTTTGGGGACAGCGGTCTCTGGGGCCAACGTCCTGACTTTC. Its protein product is CASSFILGTAVSGANVLTF.

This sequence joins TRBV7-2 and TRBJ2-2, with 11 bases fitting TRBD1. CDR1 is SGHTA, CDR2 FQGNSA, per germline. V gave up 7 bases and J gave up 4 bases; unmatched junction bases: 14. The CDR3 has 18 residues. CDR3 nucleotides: TGTGCCAGCATCCCCCCTGGACAGGGGGCGTTGAGCACCGGGGAGCTGTTTTTT. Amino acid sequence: CASIPPGQGALSTGELFF.

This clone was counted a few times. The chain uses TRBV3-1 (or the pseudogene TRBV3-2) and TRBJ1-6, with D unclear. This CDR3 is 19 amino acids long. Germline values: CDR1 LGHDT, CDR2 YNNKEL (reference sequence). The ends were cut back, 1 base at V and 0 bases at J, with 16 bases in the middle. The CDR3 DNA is TGTGCCAGCAGCCAAGTTGGTTTCCGTGGGAGCTCCTATAATTCACCCCTCCACTTT. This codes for CASSQVGFRGSSYNSPLHF.

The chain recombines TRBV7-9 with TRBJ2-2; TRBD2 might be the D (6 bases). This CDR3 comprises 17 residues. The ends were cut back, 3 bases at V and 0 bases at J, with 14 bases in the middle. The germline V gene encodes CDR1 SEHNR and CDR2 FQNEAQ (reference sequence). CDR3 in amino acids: CASSFAVSGANTGELFF. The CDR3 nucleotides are TGTGCCAGCAGCTTCGCCGTATCGGGGGCGAACACCGGGGAGCTGTTTTTT.